This T cell receptor (beta chain) was sequenced for a study of beta chain features in type 1 diabetes. The whole isolated RNA underwent reverse transcription, so sequencing captured expressed TCRB transcripts. The assay was immunoSEQ multiplex PCR, and TCRdb's table has in-frame clones only and misses some. The sample has over 700,000 clones; 17% are singletons. Points from the study as a whole: cDNA-based reads could over-represent cells with high TCR expression.

Trimming cost V 3 bases and J 2 bases, with 12 bases left between them. The CDR3 runs to 15 residues. CDR1 is LNHDA, CDR2 SQIVND, per germline (reference sequence). A CD45RO/CCR7/CD25/CD127/CD95/CD27 panel sorted naive, central memory, regulatory and stem cell-like memory CD4+ cells. Turning to this clone: Its antigen is not identified.

Material: naive CD4+ T cells from blood. This sequence joins TRBV19 and TRBJ2-3; weak D call: TRBD1 (5 bases). The TCR originated in a woman between 18 and 29 years old in good health. The CDR3 region is CASSIQGSLTDTQYF. CDR3 sequence (DNA): TGTGCCAGTAGTATTCAGGGCAGCCTCACAGATACGCAGTATTTT.